The 32 T cell receptor beta chains presented below share a single source sample, sequenced in a study of beta chain features in type 1 diabetes. Expressed TCRB transcripts were sequenced after all isolated RNA was converted to cDNA. TCRdb's copy holds only in-frame clones and misses some; the assay was immunoSEQ multiplex PCR. The sample yields 300,000 to 350,000 clones, approximately 9.7% seen once. Their specific antigens are unknown. Study outcomes and limitations: Type 1 diabetes patients had moderately but significantly shorter TCRB CDR3s in all four CD4+ subsets.

Sequences were obtained from central memory CD4+ T cells from blood. These receptors originate from a man under 40 with type 1 diabetes.

This clone was seen only a few times. V and J are TRBV4-1 and TRBJ2-7; 10 bases agree with TRBD2. Germline loops: CDR1 MGHRA, CDR2 YSYEKL. Losses at the gene ends were 3 bases for V and 2 bases for J; bases not matched to a gene: 10. The CDR3 loop spans 17 amino acids. In DNA form, the CDR3 reads TGCGCCAGCAGCCAGACTAGCGGGTCCGATATTACCTACGAGCAGTACTTC. This sequence encodes CASSQTSGSDITYEQYF.

The rearrangement links TRBV6-5 to TRBJ1-6; a possible D gene is TRBD1 (5 bases). The germline V gene encodes CDR1 MNHEY and CDR2 SVGAGI. The CDR3 consists of 15 residues. Trimming removed 2 bases at V and 6 bases at J, with 11 bases between. Written as DNA, the CDR3 is TGTGCCAGCAGTTACGAGGGGCTCGGTAATTCACCCCTCCACTTT. This translates into CASSYEGLGNSPLHF.

The chain combines TRBV7-6 with TRBJ2-7; no firm D call. Germline V lookup: CDR1 SGHVS, CDR2 FNYEAQ. Deletions cut 5 bases from V and 6 bases from J, with 17 bases between. This CDR3 spans 14 amino acids. The CDR3 spells CASSLDPGSGEQYF. In DNA form, the CDR3 reads TGTGCCAGCAGCCTAGATCCTGGTTCAGGCGAGCAGTACTTC.

In this sample, this clone turned up a few times. The V gene is TRBV4-3, the J gene TRBJ1-2; 7 bases fit TRBD1. This CDR3 comprises 16 residues. Germline CDR1 and CDR2: LGHNA and YSLEER. V lost 0 bases and J lost 4; bases outside the gene matches: 8. CDR3 amino acids: CASSQDGRGLIYGYTF. Here the CDR3 DNA reads TGCGCCAGCAGCCAAGATGGAAGGGGGCTAATCTATGGCTACACCTTC.

This chain links TRBV19 with TRBJ2-1; possible D gene TRBD2, 6 bases. This CDR3 has 13 residues. Germline V gene lookup returns CDR1 LNHDA and CDR2 SQIVND (reference sequence). V was shortened by 4 bases and J by 7 bases, with 11 bases between the two germline ends. CDR3 residues: CASSREVGNEQFF. As DNA, the CDR3 is TGTGCCAGTAGTAGGGAGGTGGGGAATGAGCAGTTCTTC.

The CDR3 DNA is TGTGCCAGCAGACGCGACAGGGCAAACACCATATATTTT. Its protein product is CASRRDRANTIYF. This rearrangement joins TRBV5-4 to TRBJ1-3; TRBD1 matches 7 bases. Looked up from germline, CDR1 is SGHNT and CDR2 is YYREEE (reference sequence). There are 13 residues in the CDR3. V was pared by 5 bases and J by 6 bases, with 5 bases of the junction left unmatched.

There are many counts of this clone. The gene calls are TRBV5-6 and TRBJ2-3; D remains unclear. Germline lookup yields CDR1 SGHDT and CDR2 YYEEEE. The length of the CDR3 is 14 residues. With 5 bases removed from V and 4 bases from J, the gap between germline ends came to 14 bases. CDR3 DNA sequence: TGTGCCAGCAGTCCCACCTCCGCAGCAGATACGCAGTATTTT. Its protein is CASSPTSAADTQYF.

The chain employs TRBV5-1 and TRBJ2-5, with 9 bases lining up with TRBD1. V shed 0 bases and J 6 bases; nucleotides not matched to a gene: 3. The CDR3 loop spans 14 amino acids. The V gene's germline CDR1 is SGHRS and CDR2 YFSETQ. CDR3 bases: TGCGCCAGCAGCTTGGAACAGGGGGCCAAGACCCAGTACTTC. Translating it yields CASSLEQGAKTQYF.

The chain recombines TRBV11-2 with TRBJ2-6; the D gene could be TRBD1 or TRBD2 (6 bases each). Deletions cut 2 bases from V and 3 bases from J, with 11 bases between. Germline V gene data show CDR1 as SGHAT and CDR2 as FQNNGV. This CDR3 comprises 16 residues. For the CDR3, the DNA is TGTGCCAGCAGCTTATATGGGGGGCTTGGGGCCAACGTCCTGACTTTC. Translation gives CASSLYGGLGANVLTF.

J is TRBJ2-1 and V is TRBV30; 7 bases are shared with TRBD2. The CDR3 has 15 residues. CDR1 is GTSNPN and CDR2 is SVGIG in the germline V gene (reference sequence). After removal of 3 bases from V and 4 bases from J, the junction contained 9 bases not matched to a gene. CDR3 sequence: CAWRESAGSYNEQFF. The DNA of the CDR3 is TGTGCCTGGAGAGAATCAGCGGGGTCTTACAATGAGCAGTTCTTC.

The chain is built from TRBV7-2 and TRBJ1-5; tentative D call: TRBD1 (6 bases). The CDR3 spans 14 residues. V was clipped by 5 bases and J by 2 bases, with 10 bases between them. Germline V gives CDR1 SGHTA, CDR2 FQGNSA. The CDR3 DNA reads TGTGCCAGCAGCCGAGGGGGTGGCAATCAGCCCCAGCATTTT. Encoded protein: CASSRGGGNQPQHF.

Of note for this clone: One base away lies a much larger clone, so this may be a sequencing read error. The V and J genes are TRBV7-2 and TRBJ2-2; D call uncertain. This CDR3 spans 12 amino acids. V was pared by 1 base and J by 6 bases, with 3 bases between. Germline CDR1 SGHTA, CDR2 FQGNSA. The chain's CDR3 is CASSLEPGELFF. In nucleotides, the CDR3 is TGTGCCAGCAGCTTAGAGCCCGGGGAGCTGTTTTTT.

This chain joins TRBV29-1 and TRBJ1-2; TRBD1 matches at 7 bases. The ends lost 6 bases at V and 6 bases at J; junction bases unmatched: 10. The CDR3 sequence is 13 residues long. CDR1 SQVTM and CDR2 ANQGSEA come from the germline V gene. CDR3 sequence (DNA): TGCAGCGTCCTTACTACAGGGGTAAATGGCTACACCTTC. It codes for CSVLTTGVNGYTF.

The chain is built from TRBV30 and TRBJ1-4; tentative D call: TRBD1 (6 bases). V lost 0 bases to trimming and J lost 1 base, with 9 bases between them. The CDR3 has 15 amino acids. Germline V gene data show CDR1 as GTSNPN and CDR2 as SVGIG (reference sequence). CDR3 nucleotide sequence: TGTGCCTGGAGTGTACAGGGAGTAACTAATGAAAAACTGTTTTTT. Translating gives CAWSVQGVTNEKLFF. Full variable domain (remainder filled in from reference TRBV30 and TRBJ1-4): SQTIHQWPATLVQPVGSPLSLECTVEGTSNPNLYWYRQAAGRGLQLLFYSVGIGQISSEVPQNLSASRPQDRQFILSSKKLLLSDSGFYLCAWSVQGVTNEKLFFGSGTQLSVL.

This clone appeared a few times. The rearrangement links TRBV2 to TRBJ2-3; 14 bases agree with TRBD2. Losses at the gene ends were 7 bases for V and 5 bases for J; bases not matched to a gene: 5. The CDR3 is 15 amino acids. Germline V gene sequence: CDR1 SNHLY, CDR2 FYNNEI. CDR3 bases: TGTGCCAGCACCCTTGGACTAGCGGGGGGAGATACGCAGTATTTT. Amino acids: CASTLGLAGGDTQYF.

As regards this clone: Relative to the germline gene, one junction end is altered; a read error may explain this. The rearrangement joins TRBV7-9 to TRBJ2-5; either TRBD1 or TRBD2 may supply D (5 bases each). The CDR3 is 15 amino acids. Per germline, CDR1 SEHNR and CDR2 FQNEAQ (reference sequence). The CDR3 protein is CASSLALGRQETQYF. CDR3 sequence (DNA): TGTGCCAGCAGCCTAGCCCTGGGACGGCAAGAGACCCAGTACTTC.

This clone was seen a handful of times. DNA for the CDR3: TGCGCCAGCAGCCAAGATAACGCGGGGGGCGGTTTTGGCTACACCTTC. Translating it yields CASSQDNAGGGFGYTF. V gene TRBV4-3 combines with J gene TRBJ1-2; possibly TRBD1 for D (6 bases). Trimming removed 0 bases from V and 7 bases from J, with 18 bases in between. Per germline, CDR1 LGHNA and CDR2 YSLEER. This CDR3 spans 16 amino acids.

V usage is TRBV5-1 and J usage is TRBJ2-1, with 8 bases identical to TRBD2. The CDR3 is 15 amino acids. In germline, CDR1 is SGHRS, CDR2 YFSETQ. The V segment lost 1 base and the J segment 7 bases; nucleotides outside the gene matches: 7. The CDR3 loop reads CASSLMAGGGNEQFF. In nucleotides, the CDR3 is TGCGCCAGCAGCTTGATGGCGGGGGGTGGAAATGAGCAGTTCTTC.

This clone was seen many times. The DNA of the CDR3 is TGTGCCAGTAGTCCGTGGACAGGGGGCTCGAACACTGAAGCTTTCTTT. Translating gives CASSPWTGGSNTEAFF. The chain links TRBV19 to TRBJ1-1; TRBD1 matches at 11 bases. Germline-derived CDR1 and CDR2 are LNHDA and SQIVND (reference sequence). V shed 5 bases and J 1 base; nucleotides not matched to a gene: 6. The CDR3 runs 16 residues.

The chain links TRBV29-1 to TRBJ1-1; weak D call: TRBD1 (5 bases). The CDR3 totals 16 residues. Germline assignment: CDR1 SQVTM and CDR2 ANQGSEA. V was shortened by 6 bases and J by 4 bases, with 24 bases between the two germline ends. The CDR3: CSVATRGSISTTEAFF. The CDR3, as DNA: TGCAGCGTCGCTACTCGGGGCTCGATCTCGACCACTGAAGCTTTCTTT.

In this sample, this clone turned up a few times. The chain employs TRBV10-3 and TRBJ2-1; 7 bases are a match to TRBD1. There are 16 residues in the CDR3. CDR1 is ENHRY and CDR2 is SYGVKD in the germline V gene. J gave up 6 bases and V 3 bases, and 11 bases lay outside the gene matches. CDR3 DNA sequence: TGTGCCATCAGTGACACCGGGACAGCAAAAAGCAATGAGCAGTTCTTC. It translates to CAISDTGTAKSNEQFF.

Only a few counts were recorded for this clone. The chain joins TRBV10-3 to TRBJ2-5; possibly TRBD2 for D (5 bases). Germline CDR1 is ENHRY and CDR2 is SYGVKD. The CDR3 is made up of 14 amino acids. Trimming took off 6 bases at V and 0 bases at J, with 11 bases between the two ends. The CDR3 is CAIRSTGNQETQYF. CDR3 DNA: TGTGCCATCAGGAGTACCGGGAACCAAGAGACCCAGTACTTC.

There are a few counts of this clone. The J gene is TRBJ2-1, the V gene TRBV25-1; D gene unclear. Germline V gene sequence: CDR1 MGHDK, CDR2 SYGVNS. Trimming removed 8 bases at V and 5 bases at J, with 10 bases between. The CDR3 has 12 amino acids. This CDR3 is CASRYGNNEQFF. The CDR3 nucleotides are TGTGCCAGCCGCTATGGGAACAATGAGCAGTTCTTC.

This clone showed up just a few times. The chain links TRBV18 to TRBJ2-7, with 8 nucleotides matching TRBD2. V gave up 0 bases and J gave up 2 bases; unmatched junction bases: 6. The CDR3 totals 16 residues. Per germline, CDR1 KGHSH and CDR2 LQKENI. The CDR3 sequence: CASSPPIGGGPYEQYF. CDR3 in DNA: TGTGCCAGCTCACCACCGATCGGCGGGGGGCCCTACGAGCAGTACTTC.

To note about this clone: The sample contains more than one DNA sequence encoding this CDR3. The chain links TRBV4-3 to TRBJ2-5; D is perhaps TRBD1 (5 bases). V was trimmed by 4 bases and J by 3 bases, leaving 15 bases between them. This CDR3 is 15 amino acids long. Germline lookup yields CDR1 LGHNA and CDR2 YSLEER. The CDR3 reads CASSPLGQGKETQYF. In DNA form, the CDR3 reads TGCGCCAGCAGCCCTCTGGGGCAGGGAAAAGAGACCCAGTACTTC.

This clone was seen a few times. The rearrangement links TRBV7-2 to TRBJ2-7; 8 bases line up with TRBD2. Germline values: CDR1 SGHTA, CDR2 FQGNSA. CDR3 length: 15 amino acids. Trimming at V came to 3 bases and at J to 0 bases, leaving 4 bases not matched to a gene. DNA of the CDR3: TGTGCCAGCAGCTTTTCAGCGGGGGACTCCTACGAGCAGTACTTC. This sequence encodes CASSFSAGDSYEQYF.

The chain employs TRBV5-6 and TRBJ1-1; D ambiguous. The CDR3 totals 13 residues. V gave up 0 bases and J gave up 4 bases, with 7 bases separating them. The V gene's germline CDR1 is SGHDT and CDR2 YYEEEE. Written as DNA, the CDR3 is TGTGCCAGCAGCTTGGTGTGGACCACTGAAGCTTTCTTT. It translates to CASSLVWTTEAFF.

This clone was recorded a few times. The chain carries TRBV7-9 and TRBJ1-2, with no clear D. V lost 6 bases, J lost 2 bases, and 13 bases lay in between. CDR3 length: 14 amino acids. Germline lookup yields CDR1 SEHNR and CDR2 FQNEAQ (reference sequence). CDR3 amino acids: CASSLGVGNYGYTF. The CDR3 region has the DNA TGTGCCAGCAGTCTCGGTGTAGGGAACTATGGCTACACCTTC.

This clone has more than one count but fewer than ten. In the same sample, other DNA sequences code for this CDR3. This chain uses TRBV6-5 with TRBJ1-2; TRBD1 is a possible D gene (5 bases). The germline CDR1 and CDR2 sequences are MNHEY and SVGAGI. Between the trimmed V and J ends, which lost 0 bases and 3 bases, there was a span of 5 bases. The CDR3 has 13 amino acids. The CDR3 region is CASSYSGDYGYTF. Written as DNA, the CDR3 is TGTGCCAGCAGTTACTCAGGGGACTATGGCTACACCTTC.

This clone showed up many times. At the DNA level, this CDR3 is encoded by other sequences in the same sample as well. The chain couples TRBV9 to TRBJ1-4; the D is unclear. CDR1 and CDR2 (germline): SGDLS, YYNGEE. V was clipped by 1 base and J by 0 bases, with 7 bases between them. This CDR3 comprises 15 residues. CDR3 in amino acids: CASSVRGATNEKLFF. In DNA form, the CDR3 reads TGTGCCAGCAGCGTACGGGGAGCAACTAATGAAAAACTGTTTTTT.

The CDR3 protein is CASSLGGVGTYEQYF. The DNA of the CDR3 is TGTGCCAGCAGCTTGGGCGGGGTAGGAACCTACGAGCAGTACTTC. This rearrangement joins TRBV5-4 to TRBJ2-7; D may be TRBD2 (6 bases). V was trimmed by 0 bases and J by 2 bases, leaving 12 bases between them. Germline CDR1 is SGHNT and CDR2 is YYREEE (reference sequence). There are 15 residues in the CDR3. The complete variable domain, with remaining parts taken from reference TRBV5-4 and TRBJ2-7, reads ETGVTQSPTHLIKTRGQQVTLRCSSQSGHNTVSWYQQALGQGPQFIFQYYREEENGRGNFPPRFSGLQFPNYSSELNVNALELDDSALYLCASSLGGVGTYEQYFGPGTRLTVT.

The V call is TRBV19, the J call TRBJ2-2; 7 bases line up with TRBD1. The V gene end was trimmed by 5 bases and the J gene end by 6 bases; junction bases not matched to a gene: 12. Germline loops: CDR1 LNHDA, CDR2 SQIVND (reference sequence). This CDR3 has 16 residues. CDR3 nucleotide sequence: TGTGCCAGTAGTCTACCTAGGGGGCCCAGCCCCGGGGAGCTGTTTTTT. Translation gives CASSLPRGPSPGELFF.